The next 5 T cell receptor beta chains were all read from a single sample in a study of blood T cells in healthy people across ages. A second PCR of 7 to 11 cycles used a sample-barcoded 5' primer and a J-beta primer mix. TCRdb recomputed calls from the 5' RACE reads with MiXCR, one row per CDR3 protein. The sample includes roughly 860,000 distinct CDR3 sequences, 55% to 65% of them seen just once. Sequenced material: blood. The receptors here all came from a man aged 25-45 years in good health.

This clonotype was counted between two and nine times. The chain employs TRBV27 and TRBJ2-7; unclear D gene. The CDR3 length is 13 residues. CDR1 is MNHEY, CDR2 SMNVEV, per germline (reference sequence). The V gene lost 0 bases and the J gene lost 4 bases, with 7 bases spanning the gap. DNA for the CDR3: TGTGCCAGCAGTTTATCGGTCGTATACGAGCAGTACTTC. Translation gives CASSLSVVYEQYF.

The chain is built from TRBV6-2 or TRBV6-3 and TRBJ2-1; the match to TRBD2 covers 10 bases. Germline V gene data show CDR1 as MNHEY and CDR2 as SVGEGT. The CDR3 is 13 amino acids. The junction had 4 bases not matched to a gene; V was cut back by 5 bases and J by 9 bases. The CDR3 sequence: CASSLGLAVEQFF. The CDR3 DNA follows: TGTGCCAGCAGTCTCGGACTAGCGGTTGAGCAGTTCTTC.

The V and J genes are TRBV5-1 and TRBJ2-1; 12 bases line up with TRBD2. This CDR3 comprises 15 residues. The germline V gene has CDR1 SGHRS and CDR2 YFSETQ. With 4 bases clipped from V and 10 bases from J, the junction kept 9 bases outside the gene matches. Here the CDR3 DNA reads TGCGCCAGCAGCCTACAGACTAGCGGGGGCGGCGAGCAGTTCTTC. It specifies CASSLQTSGGGEQFF.

The chain carries TRBV2 and TRBJ2-1, with D perhaps TRBD1 (6 bases). Germline V gene data show CDR1 as SNHLY and CDR2 as FYNNEI. The V end was cut by 1 base, the J end by 8 bases, with 12 bases between. The CDR3 is 14 amino acids. DNA of the CDR3: TGTGCCAGCAGTGAAGTCAGGGGATGGGATGAGCAGTTCTTC. As protein: CASSEVRGWDEQFF.

The chain uses TRBV6-1 and TRBJ1-2, with D tentatively TRBD1 (6 bases). V shed 2 bases and J shed 6 bases, with 16 bases lying between them. Germline CDR1 reads MNHNS; CDR2 reads SASEGT. The CDR3 length is 15 residues. The CDR3 here is CASSELSLRQDGYTF. The CDR3 DNA reads as TGTGCCAGCAGTGAATTAAGCTTGAGACAGGATGGCTACACCTTC.